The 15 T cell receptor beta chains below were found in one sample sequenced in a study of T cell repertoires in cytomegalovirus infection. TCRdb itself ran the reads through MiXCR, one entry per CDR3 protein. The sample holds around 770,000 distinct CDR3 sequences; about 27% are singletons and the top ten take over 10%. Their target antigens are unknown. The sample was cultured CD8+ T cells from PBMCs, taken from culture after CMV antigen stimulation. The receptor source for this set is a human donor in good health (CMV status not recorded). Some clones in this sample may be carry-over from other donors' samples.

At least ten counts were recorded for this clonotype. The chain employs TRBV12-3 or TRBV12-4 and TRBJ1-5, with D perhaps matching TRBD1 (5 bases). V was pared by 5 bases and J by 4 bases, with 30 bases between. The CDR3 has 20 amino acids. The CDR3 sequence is CASSPWVRVELNSANQPQHF. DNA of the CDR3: TGTGCCAGCAGTCCATGGGTCAGGGTAGAACTAAATTCCGCGAATCAGCCCCAGCATTTT.

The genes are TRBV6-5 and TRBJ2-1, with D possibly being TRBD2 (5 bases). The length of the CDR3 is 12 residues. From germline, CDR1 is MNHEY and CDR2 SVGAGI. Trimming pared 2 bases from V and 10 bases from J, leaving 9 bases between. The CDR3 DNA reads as TGTGCCAGCAGTTACGAGGGCAAAGAGCAGTTCTTC. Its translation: CASSYEGKEQFF.

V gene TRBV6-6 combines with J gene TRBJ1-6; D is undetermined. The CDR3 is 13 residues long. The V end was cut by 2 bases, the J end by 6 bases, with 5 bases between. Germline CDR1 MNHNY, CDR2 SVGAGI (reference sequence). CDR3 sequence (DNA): TGTGCCAGCAGTTACAGCACTAATTCACCCCTCCACTTT. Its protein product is CASSYSTNSPLHF.

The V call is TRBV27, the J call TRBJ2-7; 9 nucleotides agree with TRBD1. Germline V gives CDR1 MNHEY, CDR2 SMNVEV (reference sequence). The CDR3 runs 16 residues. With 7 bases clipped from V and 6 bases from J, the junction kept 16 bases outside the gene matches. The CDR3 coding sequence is TGTGCCAGCACCCTGCTCCCCGGGACAGGGATTTTCGAGCAGTACTTC. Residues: CASTLLPGTGIFEQYF.

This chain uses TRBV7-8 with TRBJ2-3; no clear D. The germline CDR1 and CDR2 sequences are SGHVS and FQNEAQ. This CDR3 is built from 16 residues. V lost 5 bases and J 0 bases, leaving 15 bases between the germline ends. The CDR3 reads CASSPSRKTSTDTQYF. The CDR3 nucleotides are TGTGCCAGCAGCCCAAGCCGCAAAACTAGCACAGATACGCAGTATTTT.

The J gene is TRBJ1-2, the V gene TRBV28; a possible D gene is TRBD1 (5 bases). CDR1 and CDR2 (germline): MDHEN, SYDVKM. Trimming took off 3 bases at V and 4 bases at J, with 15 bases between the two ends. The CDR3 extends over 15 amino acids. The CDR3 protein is CASSFRGHLLYGYTF. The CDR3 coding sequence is TGTGCCAGCAGTTTTCGTGGACACCTACTCTATGGCTACACCTTC.

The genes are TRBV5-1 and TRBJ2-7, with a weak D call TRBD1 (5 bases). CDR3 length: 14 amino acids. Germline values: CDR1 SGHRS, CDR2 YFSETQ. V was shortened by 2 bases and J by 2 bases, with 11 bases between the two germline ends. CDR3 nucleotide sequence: TGCGCCAGCAGCTTTAGGCAGGGCGCCTACGAGCAGTACTTC. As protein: CASSFRQGAYEQYF.

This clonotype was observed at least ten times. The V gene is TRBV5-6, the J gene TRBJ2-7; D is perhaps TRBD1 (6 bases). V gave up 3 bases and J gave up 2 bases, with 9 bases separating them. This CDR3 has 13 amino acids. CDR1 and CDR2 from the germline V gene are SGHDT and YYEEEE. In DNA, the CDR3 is TGTGCCAGCAGCTCTACAGGGCCCTACGAGCAGTACGTC. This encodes CASSSTGPYEQYV.

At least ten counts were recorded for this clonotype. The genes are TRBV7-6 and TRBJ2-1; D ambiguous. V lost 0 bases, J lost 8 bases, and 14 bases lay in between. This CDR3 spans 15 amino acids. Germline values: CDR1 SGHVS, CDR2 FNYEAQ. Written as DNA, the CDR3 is TGTGCCAGCAGCTTAGCGGGATGGGCCGTCGATGAGCAGTTCTTC. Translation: CASSLAGWAVDEQFF.

The CDR3 reads CASSLEWDRAYEQYF. Written as DNA, the CDR3 is TGTGCCAGCAGCTTAGAATGGGACAGGGCCTACGAGCAGTACTTC. The chain links TRBV7-9 to TRBJ2-7, with 9 bases aligning to TRBD1. CDR1 is SEHNR and CDR2 is FQNEAQ in the germline V gene (reference sequence). V shed 1 base, J shed 2 bases, and the junction held 3 bases outside the gene matches. The CDR3 length is 15 residues.

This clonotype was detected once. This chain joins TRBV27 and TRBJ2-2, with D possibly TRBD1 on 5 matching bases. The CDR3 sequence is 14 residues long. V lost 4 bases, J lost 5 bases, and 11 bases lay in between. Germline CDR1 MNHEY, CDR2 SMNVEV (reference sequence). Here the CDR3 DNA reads TGTGCCAGCAGTTGGGCAGGGCGAACCGGGGAGCTGTTTTTT. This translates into CASSWAGRTGELFF.

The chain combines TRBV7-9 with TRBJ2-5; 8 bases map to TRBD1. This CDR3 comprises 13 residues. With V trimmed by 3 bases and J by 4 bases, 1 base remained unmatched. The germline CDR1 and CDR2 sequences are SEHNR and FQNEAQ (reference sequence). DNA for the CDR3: TGTGCCAGCAGCTTCACAGGGGGAGAGACCCAGTACTTC. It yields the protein CASSFTGGETQYF.

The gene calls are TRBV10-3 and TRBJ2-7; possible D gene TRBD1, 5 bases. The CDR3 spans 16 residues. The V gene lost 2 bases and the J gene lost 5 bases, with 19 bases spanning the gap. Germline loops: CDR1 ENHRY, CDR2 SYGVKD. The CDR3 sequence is CAISERGGQGIHEQYF. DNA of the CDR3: TGTGCCATCAGTGAGAGGGGTGGCCAGGGAATCCACGAGCAGTACTTC.

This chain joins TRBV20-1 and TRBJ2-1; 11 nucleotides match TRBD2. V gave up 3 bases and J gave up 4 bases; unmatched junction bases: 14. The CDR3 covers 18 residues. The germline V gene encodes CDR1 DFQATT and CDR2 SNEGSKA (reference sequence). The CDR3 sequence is CSARVAGGHISIYNEQFF. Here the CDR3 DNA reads TGCAGTGCTAGGGTAGCGGGGGGGCACATTTCCATTTACAATGAGCAGTTCTTC.

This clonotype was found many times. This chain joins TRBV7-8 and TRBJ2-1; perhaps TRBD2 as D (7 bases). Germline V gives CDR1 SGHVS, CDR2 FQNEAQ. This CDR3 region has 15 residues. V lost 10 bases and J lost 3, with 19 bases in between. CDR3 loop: CATLLGGPSYNEQFF. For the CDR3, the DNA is TGTGCCACCCTTCTCGGGGGGCCAAGCTACAATGAGCAGTTCTTC.